This T cell receptor (beta chain) was sequenced in a study of blood T cells in healthy people across ages. For the second PCR, which ran for about 6 to 11 cycles, a sample-barcoded 5' primer and a J-beta primer mix were used. TCRdb analysed the 5' RACE reads with MiXCR anew, one entry per CDR3 protein. The table lists roughly 2 million distinct CDR3 sequences, around half of them singletons, with roughly 2% in the top ten. Sequencing was done on a sample of blood. The sequence came from a woman in her thirties or forties in good health.

CDR3 residues: CASSPPGSSREEQYF. The CDR3 DNA reads as TGTGCCAGCTCACCACCGGGGAGCTCCCGGGAAGAGCAGTACTTC. J is TRBJ2-7 and V is TRBV18; perhaps TRBD2 as D (5 bases). Trimming cost V 0 bases and J 7 bases, with 16 bases left between them. Germline assignment: CDR1 KGHSH and CDR2 LQKENI. The CDR3 runs to 15 residues.